A single sample is the source of the 13 T cell receptor beta chains below, sequenced in a study of cytomegalovirus exposure and HLA in healthy donors. In the PCR, 60 Vbeta and 13 Jbeta primers were used. Libraries were prepared by immunoSEQ multiplex PCR; TCRdb keeps only in-frame clonotypes and omits some of them. The sample consists of 90,000 to 110,000 clones, around 72% of them appearing once. Sequenced input: PBMCs. The receptor source for this set is a man aged 30-40 years in good health and CMV-seronegative.

The chain has TRBV4-3 and TRBJ2-7; D is possibly TRBD2 (6 bases). Deletions cut 0 bases from V and 2 bases from J, with 8 bases between. Germline V lookup: CDR1 LGHNA, CDR2 YSLEER. CDR3 length: 14 amino acids. CDR3 DNA: TGCGCCAGCAGCCAAGAGGGGGGTGCCTACGAGCAGTACTTC. Translation: CASSQEGGAYEQYF.

The genes are TRBV6-5 and TRBJ1-2; D is perhaps TRBD1 (5 bases). Looked up from germline, CDR1 is MNHEY and CDR2 is SVGAGI. This CDR3 is 16 amino acids long. V shed 2 bases and J shed 1 base, with 14 bases lying between them. The CDR3 sequence: CASSYDAGRFNYGYTF. The DNA of the CDR3 is TGTGCCAGCAGTTACGATGCAGGGAGGTTTAACTATGGCTACACCTTC.

CDR3 in DNA: TGTGCCAGCATCCAACAGGGGGCGCGGTATGGCTACACCTTC. It translates to CASIQQGARYGYTF. The genes are TRBV7-2 and TRBJ1-2, with 9 bases aligning to TRBD1. CDR1 is SGHTA, CDR2 FQGNSA, per germline. The CDR3 is 14 residues long. The V gene end was trimmed by 7 bases and the J gene end by 5 bases; junction bases not matched to a gene: 8.

This clone was seen a few times. The chain recombines TRBV7-7 with TRBJ2-1; D is possibly TRBD2 (6 bases). CDR3 length: 11 amino acids. Trimming shortened V by 4 bases and J by 9 bases, and 7 bases separated the two germline ends. Germline assignment: CDR1 SSHAT and CDR2 FNYEAQ (reference sequence). The CDR3 reads CASSSGGEQFF. The CDR3 DNA reads TGTGCCAGCAGCTCCGGGGGTGAGCAGTTCTTC.

Only a few counts were recorded for this clone. The rearrangement links TRBV5-1 to TRBJ2-3, with 10 bases that match TRBD1. Unmatched junction bases numbered 4, after V lost 4 bases and J lost 2 bases. The CDR3 consists of 15 residues. Germline V CDR1 and CDR2: SGHRS, YFSETQ. The CDR3 sequence: CASSLGQGNTDTQYF. The CDR3, as DNA: TGCGCCAGCAGCCTGGGACAGGGGAACACAGATACGCAGTATTTT.

The rearrangement joins TRBV5-1 to TRBJ1-5; no firm D call. The CDR3 sequence is 14 residues long. V dropped 0 bases and J dropped 4 bases, with 8 bases sitting between them. Germline V gene data show CDR1 as SGHRS and CDR2 as YFSETQ. The CDR3 bases are TGCGCCAGCAGCTTGGGGGGAGATAATCAGCCCCAGCATTTT. Protein product: CASSLGGDNQPQHF.

About this clone: The DNA is left out, because the CDR3 cannot be placed on it with certainty; the CDR3 is given as TCRdb lists it. The CDR3 spells CASSPPSGRGDYGYTF. The chain links TRBV18 to TRBJ1-2. The V gene's germline CDR1 is KGHSH and CDR2 LQKENI. The length of the CDR3 is 16 amino acids, counting both ends.

The chain uses TRBV28 and TRBJ1-5, with D maybe TRBD1 (6 bases). V was clipped by 3 bases and J by 5 bases, with 23 bases between them. The germline V gene encodes CDR1 MDHEN and CDR2 SYDVKM. The CDR3 spans 18 residues. CDR3 sequence: CASSFGQLPFSGDQPQHF. The CDR3 DNA follows: TGTGCCAGCAGTTTTGGGCAGCTTCCTTTTTCAGGGGATCAGCCCCAGCATTTT.

The CDR3 DNA sequence: TGTGCCAGCAGCTTAATTCGCAGGGGGGCAGATACGCAGTATTTT. Its translation: CASSLIRRGADTQYF. The chain carries TRBV5-6 and TRBJ2-3; weak D call: TRBD1 (7 bases). CDR1 is SGHDT, CDR2 YYEEEE, per germline. There are 15 residues in the CDR3. The V gene lost 2 bases and the J gene lost 4 bases, with 14 bases spanning the gap. The full variable domain, with the rest looked up from reference TRBV5-6 and TRBJ2-3, is DAGVTQSPTHLIKTRGQQVTLRCSPKSGHDTVSWYQQALGQGPQFIFQYYEEEERQRGNFPDRFSGHQFPNYSSELNVNALLLGDSALYLCASSLIRRGADTQYFGPGTRLTVL.

This chain uses TRBV30 with TRBJ1-2; D may be TRBD1 (5 bases). CDR3 size: 16 residues. Trimming shortened V by 3 bases and J by 7 bases, and 24 bases separated the two germline ends. The V gene's germline CDR1 is GTSNPN and CDR2 SVGIG (reference sequence). The CDR3 reads CAWRPFPPGIGGGYTF. The CDR3 DNA reads TGTGCCTGGAGGCCCTTCCCCCCGGGAATCGGGGGTGGCTACACCTTC.

The genes are TRBV29-1 and TRBJ2-7; 9 nucleotides match TRBD1. From germline, CDR1 is SQVTM and CDR2 ANQGSEA. V was clipped by 7 bases and J by 4 bases; unmatched bases: 5. This CDR3 comprises 12 residues. The CDR3 here is CSAGTGSYEQYF. DNA for the CDR3: TGCAGCGCCGGGACAGGGTCGTACGAGCAGTACTTC.

The chain joins TRBV7-2 to TRBJ2-5, with a tentative D call TRBD2 (5 bases). The V end was cut by 2 bases, the J end by 5 bases, with 12 bases between. CDR1 is SGHTA and CDR2 is FQGNSA in the germline V gene. The length of the CDR3 is 14 residues. CDR3 sequence reads: CASSLNGIWETQYF. As DNA, the CDR3 is TGTGCCAGCAGCTTAAACGGGATATGGGAGACCCAGTACTTC. The entire variable domain, with the rest obtained from reference TRBV7-2 and TRBJ2-5, is as follows: GAGVSQSPSNKVTEKGKDVELRCDPISGHTALYWYRQSLGQGLEFLIYFQGNSAPDKSGLPSDRFSAERTGGSVSTLTIQRTQQEDSAVYLCASSLNGIWETQYFGPGTRLLVL.

V gene TRBV6-6 combines with J gene TRBJ2-6; D unresolved. Per germline, CDR1 MNHNY and CDR2 SVGAGI (reference sequence). Trimming stripped 8 bases from V and 1 base from J, with 6 bases between. The CDR3 loop spans 13 amino acids. In DNA form, the CDR3 reads TGTGCCAGCGCGGATTCTGGGGCCAACGTCCTGACTTTC. This translates into CASADSGANVLTF.